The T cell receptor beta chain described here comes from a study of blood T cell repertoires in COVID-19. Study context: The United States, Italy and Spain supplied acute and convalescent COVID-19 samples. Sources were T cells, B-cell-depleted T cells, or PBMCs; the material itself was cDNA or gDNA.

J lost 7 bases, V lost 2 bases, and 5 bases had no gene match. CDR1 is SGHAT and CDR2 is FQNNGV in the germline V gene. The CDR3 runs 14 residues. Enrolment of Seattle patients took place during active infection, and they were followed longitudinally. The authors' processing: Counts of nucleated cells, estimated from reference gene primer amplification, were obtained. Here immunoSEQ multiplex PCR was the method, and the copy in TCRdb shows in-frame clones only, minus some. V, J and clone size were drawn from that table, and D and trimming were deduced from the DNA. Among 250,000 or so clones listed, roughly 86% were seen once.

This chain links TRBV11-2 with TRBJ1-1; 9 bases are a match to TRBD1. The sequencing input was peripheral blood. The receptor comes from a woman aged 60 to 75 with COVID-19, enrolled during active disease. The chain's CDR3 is CASSLSPGQGEAFF. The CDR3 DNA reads TGTGCCAGCAGCTTAAGTCCGGGACAGGGTGAAGCTTTCTTT.